These T cell receptor beta chains were read from a single sample in a study of cytomegalovirus exposure and HLA in healthy donors. TCRdb keeps only in-frame clones here, not all; method: immunoSEQ multiplex PCR. The sample lists about 210,000 clones, 78% occurring once. The sample consisted of PBMCs. The receptors were gathered from a boy between 10 and 17 years old in good health and CMV-seronegative. Both conserved end residues are part of each CDR3. The D gene is left open where the match is weak. A row's size may be missing; if present it is once, few, many or a size class.

J: TRBJ2-2; D: -; V: TRBV5-4; size: -; DNA: TGTGCCAGCAGCTTGCGGGTGGGCACCGGGGAGCTGTTTTTT; CDR3: CASSLRVGTGELFF
J: TRBJ2-3; D: TRBD2; V: TRBV11-2; size: -; DNA: TGTGCCAGCAGCTTACTAGCGGGGGGGATGGATACGCAGTATTTT; CDR3: CASSLLAGGMDTQYF
J: TRBJ1-2; D: TRBD1; V: TRBV18; size: -; DNA: TGTGCCAGCTCGCCCGGGGACAGGGACTATGGCTACACCTTC; CDR3: CASSPGDRDYGYTF
J: TRBJ1-4; D: TRBD1; V: TRBV19; size: -; DNA: TGTGCCAGTAGTATCAACAGGGGTGAAAAACTGTTTTTT; CDR3: CASSINRGEKLFF
J: TRBJ2-3; D: TRBD2; V: TRBV4-2; size: -; DNA: TGTGCCAGCAGCACCCGATTAGCGGGGGGGCTAGATACGCAGTATTTT; CDR3: CASSTRLAGGLDTQYF
J: TRBJ2-5; D: TRBD1; V: TRBV5-4; size: few; DNA: TGTGCCAGCAGCTTCTCATACAGGGGAGAGACCCAGTACTTC; CDR3: CASSFSYRGETQYF
J: TRBJ2-2; D: -; V: TRBV2; size: -; DNA: TGTGCCAGCAGTGAGGTAGCGGCGAACACCGGGGAGCTGTTTTTT; CDR3: CASSEVAANTGELFF
J: TRBJ2-6; D: -; V: TRBV5-6; size: -; DNA: TGTGCCAGCACCATGCGGCGGTCTGGGGCCAACGTCCTGACTTTC; CDR3: CASTMRRSGANVLTF
J: TRBJ1-2; D: -; V: TRBV12-2; size: -; DNA: TGTGCAAGTCGCTTAGTTTCGGACAGGGGTCGGAAGAACTATGGCTACACCTTC; CDR3: CASRLVSDRGRKNYGYTF
J: TRBJ2-5; D: TRBD2; V: TRBV19; size: -; DNA: TGTGCCAGTAGTGTTACGGGACTAGCGGGAATAGAGACCCAGTACTTC; CDR3: CASSVTGLAGIETQYF
J: TRBJ1-4; D: -; V: TRBV19; size: -; DNA: TGTGCCAGTAGTATTGGGAGGCAGGCAACGGAAAAACTGTTTTTT; CDR3: CASSIGRQATEKLFF
J: TRBJ2-1; D: -; V: TRBV11-3; size: -; DNA: TGTGCCAGCAGCTTAAGGGGGAGCTCCTACAATGAGCAGTTCTTC; CDR3: CASSLRGSSYNEQFF
J: TRBJ2-1; D: -; V: TRBV6-4; size: -; DNA: TGTGCCAGCAAGGTGGGGGGCTCCTACAATGAGCAGTTCTTC; CDR3: CASKVGGSYNEQFF